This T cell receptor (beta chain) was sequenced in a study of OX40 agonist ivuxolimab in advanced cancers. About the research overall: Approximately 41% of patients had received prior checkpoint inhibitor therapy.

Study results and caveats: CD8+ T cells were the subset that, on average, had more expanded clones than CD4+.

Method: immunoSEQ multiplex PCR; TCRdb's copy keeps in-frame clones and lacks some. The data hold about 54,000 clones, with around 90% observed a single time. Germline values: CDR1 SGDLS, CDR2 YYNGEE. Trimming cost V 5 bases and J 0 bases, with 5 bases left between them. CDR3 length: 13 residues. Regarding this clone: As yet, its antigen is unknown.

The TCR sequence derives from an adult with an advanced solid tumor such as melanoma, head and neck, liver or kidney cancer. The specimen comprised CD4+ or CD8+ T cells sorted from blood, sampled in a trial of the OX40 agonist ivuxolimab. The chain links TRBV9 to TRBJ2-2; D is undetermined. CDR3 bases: TGTGCCAGCAGGGCCTCGAACACCGGGGAGCTGTTTTTT. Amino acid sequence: CASRASNTGELFF. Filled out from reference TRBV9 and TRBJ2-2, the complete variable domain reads DSGVTQTPKHLITATGQRVTLRCSPRSGDLSVYWYQQSLDQGLQFLIQYYNGEERAKGNILERFSAQQFPDLHSELNLSSLELGDSALYFCASRASNTGELFFGEGSRLTVL.